This T cell receptor beta chain was sequenced for a study of blood T cell repertoires in COVID-19. Study information: The study drew acute and convalescent COVID-19 samples from the United States, Italy and Spain. T cells, B-cell-depleted T cells, or PBMCs supplied cDNA or gDNA.

The authors' processing: Quantification of nucleated cells was approximated via reference gene primer amplification. The method was immunoSEQ multiplex PCR; TCRdb's version includes in-frame clones alone and lacks a portion of them. The DNA was the basis for D and trimming; V, J and clone size are from that table. The profile shows around 180,000 clones, 85% to 90% of them singletons. This CDR3 has 16 residues. Germline-derived CDR1 and CDR2 are LGHDT and YNNKEL (reference sequence). Unmatched junction bases numbered 7, after V lost 3 bases and J lost 4 bases. The sample taken for sequencing was peripheral blood. The V call is TRBV3-1 (or the pseudogene TRBV3-2), the J call TRBJ2-5; TRBD1 aligns across 11 bases. The sequence derives from a human donor in a cohort sampled during active COVID-19. DNA of the CDR3: TGTGCCAGCAGCCAGAGAGGACAGGGGGCGCGAGAGACCCAGTACTTC. Its translation is CASSQRGQGARETQYF.